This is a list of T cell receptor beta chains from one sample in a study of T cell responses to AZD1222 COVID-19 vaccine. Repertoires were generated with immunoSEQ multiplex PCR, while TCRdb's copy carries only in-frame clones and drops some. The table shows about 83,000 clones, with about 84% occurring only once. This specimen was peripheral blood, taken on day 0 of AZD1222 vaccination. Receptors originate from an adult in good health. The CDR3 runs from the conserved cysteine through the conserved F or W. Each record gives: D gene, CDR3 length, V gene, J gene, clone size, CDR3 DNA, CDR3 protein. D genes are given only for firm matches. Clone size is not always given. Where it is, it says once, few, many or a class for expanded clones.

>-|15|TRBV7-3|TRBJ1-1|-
TGTGCCAGCAGCCCACGGCGAGGGCTGAACACTGAAGCTTTCTTT
CASSPRRGLNTEAFF
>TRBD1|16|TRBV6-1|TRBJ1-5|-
TGTGCCAGCAGTGGGCGACAGGGGGGGTTTAATCAGCCCCAGCATTTT
CASSGRQGGFNQPQHF
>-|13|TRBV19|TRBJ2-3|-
TGTGCCAGTAGTGTGACAGTTCCAGATACGCAGTATTTT
CASSVTVPDTQYF
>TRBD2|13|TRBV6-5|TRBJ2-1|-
TGTGCCAGCAGTATAATAGCGGGGGGGCACCTGTTCTTC
CASSIIAGGHLFF
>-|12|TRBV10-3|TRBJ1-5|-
TGTGCCATCAGTCAGAACAATCAGCCCCAGCATTTT
CAISQNNQPQHF
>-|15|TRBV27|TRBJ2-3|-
TGTGCCAGCAGTTTAAGGACACCCGACACAGATACGCAGTATTTT
CASSLRTPDTDTQYF
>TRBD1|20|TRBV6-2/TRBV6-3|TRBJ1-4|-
TGTGCCAGCAGTTCCGGGACAGGGGGAAGGTGGGGGCTTCTAAATGAAAAACTGTTTTTT
CASSSGTGGRWGLLNEKLFF
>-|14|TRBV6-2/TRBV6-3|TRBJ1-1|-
TGTGCCAGCATCCCGGGAGGTTCGAACACTGAAGCTTTCTTT
CASIPGGSNTEAFF
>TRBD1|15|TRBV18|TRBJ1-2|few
TGTGCCAGCTCACCTAACAGGGGGCAGGACTATGGCTACACCTTC
CASSPNRGQDYGYTF
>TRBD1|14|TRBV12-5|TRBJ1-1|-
TGTGCTAGTGGACGCGACAGGGGGTACACTGAAGCTTTCTTT
CASGRDRGYTEAFF
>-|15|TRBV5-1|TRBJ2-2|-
TGCGCCAGCAGCTCGTCCAGGGGGGCCACCGGGGAGCTGTTTTTT
CASSSSRGATGELFF
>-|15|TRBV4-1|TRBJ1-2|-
TGCGCCAGCAGCCAAGAGGACAGAATCAACTATGGCTACACCTTC
CASSQEDRINYGYTF
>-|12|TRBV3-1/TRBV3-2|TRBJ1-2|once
TGTGCCAGCAGCCAAGAAGGTAATGGCTACACCTTC
CASSQEGNGYTF
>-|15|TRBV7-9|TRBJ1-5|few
TGTGCCAGCAGCCCCCGCGGCGGAGGGGCTCAGCCCCAGCATTTT
CASSPRGGGAQPQHF
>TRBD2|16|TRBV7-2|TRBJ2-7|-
TGTGCCAGCAGCTTAGCCCTAGCGGGAGGTTCCTACGAGCAGTACTTC
CASSLALAGGSYEQYF
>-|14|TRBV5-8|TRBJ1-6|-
TGTGCCAGCAGCCACCGAATGGGTAATTCACCCCTCCACTTT
CASSHRMGNSPLHF
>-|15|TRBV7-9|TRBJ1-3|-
TGTGCCAGCAGCCAGGGACGGATCTCTGGAAACACCATATATTTT
CASSQGRISGNTIYF
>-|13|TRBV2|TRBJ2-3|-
TGTGCCGCCGGCAGGAGTCGCACAGATACGCAGTATTTT
CAAGRSRTDTQYF
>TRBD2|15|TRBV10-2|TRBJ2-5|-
TGCGCCAGCAGTGAGTCGACTAGCGGGACACAGACCCAGTACTTC
CASSESTSGTQTQYF
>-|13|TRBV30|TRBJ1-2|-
TGTGCCTGGAGTGTACTTGTAGAAGGTGGCTACACCTTC
CAWSVLVEGGYTF
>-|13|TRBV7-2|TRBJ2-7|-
TGTGCCAGCAGCCCCATGACAGTCTACGAGCAGTACTTC
CASSPMTVYEQYF
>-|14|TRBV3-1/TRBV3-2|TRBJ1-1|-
TGTGCCAGCAACCCGGGGCTGGGGTTCACTGAAGCTTTCTTT
CASNPGLGFTEAFF
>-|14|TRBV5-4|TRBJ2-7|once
TGTGCCAGCAGCTTTCTTAGCGGCCCCTACGAGCAGTACTTC
CASSFLSGPYEQYF
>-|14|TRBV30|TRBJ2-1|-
TGTGCCTGGAAAGGGCAGGCCCGTTACAATGAGCAGTTCTTC
CAWKGQARYNEQFF
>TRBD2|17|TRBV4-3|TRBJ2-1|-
TGCGCCAGCAGCCAAACGGGACTAGCGGGAGAGTCTGGTGAGCAGTTCTTC
CASSQTGLAGESGEQFF
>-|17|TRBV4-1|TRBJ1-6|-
TGCGCCAGCAGCCAAGACCGGGACTCACCTCGGAGTTCACCCCTCCACTTT
CASSQDRDSPRSSPLHF
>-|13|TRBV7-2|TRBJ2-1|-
TGTGCCAGCACCCGGTCGGGGTACAATGAGCAGTTCTTC
CASTRSGYNEQFF
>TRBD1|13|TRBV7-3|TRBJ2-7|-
TGTGCCAGCAGCCACACAGGGGGCCGCGAGCAGTACTTC
CASSHTGGREQYF
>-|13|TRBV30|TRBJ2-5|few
TGTGCCTGGGCCTGGACAGTACAAGAGACCCAGTACTTC
CAWAWTVQETQYF
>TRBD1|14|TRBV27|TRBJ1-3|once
TGTGCCAGCAGATTACAGGGGGGCGGAAACACCATATATTTT
CASRLQGGGNTIYF
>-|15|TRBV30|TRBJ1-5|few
TGTGCCTGGAGTGTGGAACAGGGTGTTGATCAGCCCCAGCATTTT
CAWSVEQGVDQPQHF
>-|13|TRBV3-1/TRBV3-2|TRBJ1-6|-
TGTGCCAGCAGCCAGGACTACTATTCACCCCTCCACTTT
CASSQDYYSPLHF
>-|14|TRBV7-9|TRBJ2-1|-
TGTGCCAGCAGCTTAGTTGTAAGAGGGAATGAGCAGTTCTTC
CASSLVVRGNEQFF
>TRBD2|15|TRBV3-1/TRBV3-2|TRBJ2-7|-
TGTGCCAGCAGCCCACCGGGGGGGATCTCCTACGAGCAGTACTTC
CASSPPGGISYEQYF
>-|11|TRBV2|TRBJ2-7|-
TGTGCCAGCAGTGAAGGTGGAAAGCAGTACTTC
CASSEGGKQYF
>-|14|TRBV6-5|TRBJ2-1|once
TGTGCCAGCAGTTTCACTAGACCTTACAATGAGCAGTTCTTC
CASSFTRPYNEQFF
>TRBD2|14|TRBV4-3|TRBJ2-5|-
TGCGCCAGCAGCCAAGGACTAGCGGAAGAGACCCAGTACTTC
CASSQGLAEETQYF
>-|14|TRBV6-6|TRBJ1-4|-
TGTGCCACTTGTGATGGGCAACTTAATGAAAAACTGTTTTTT
CATCDGQLNEKLFF
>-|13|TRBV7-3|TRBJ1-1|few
TGTGCCAGCAGCTTTGGGGGCTGGACTGAAGCTTTCTTT
CASSFGGWTEAFF
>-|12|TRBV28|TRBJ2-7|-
TGTGCCAGCAGGTCCAGTCTCTACGAGCAGTACTTC
CASRSSLYEQYF